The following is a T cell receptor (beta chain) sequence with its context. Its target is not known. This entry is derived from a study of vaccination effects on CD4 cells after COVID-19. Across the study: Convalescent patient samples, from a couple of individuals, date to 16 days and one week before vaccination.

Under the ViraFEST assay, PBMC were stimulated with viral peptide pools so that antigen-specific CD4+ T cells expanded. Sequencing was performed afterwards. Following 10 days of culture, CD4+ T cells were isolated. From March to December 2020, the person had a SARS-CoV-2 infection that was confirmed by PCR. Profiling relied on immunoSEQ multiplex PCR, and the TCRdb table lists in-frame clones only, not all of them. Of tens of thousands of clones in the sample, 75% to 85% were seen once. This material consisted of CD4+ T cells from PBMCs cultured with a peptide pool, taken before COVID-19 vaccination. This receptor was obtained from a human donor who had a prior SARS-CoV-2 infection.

The CDR3 bases are TGTGCCAGCAGCTTGGCCATGGGGGCAGGGTCCTATGGCTACACCTTC. This codes for CASSLAMGAGSYGYTF. The chain has TRBV5-4 and TRBJ1-2, with D tentatively TRBD1 (6 bases). Trimming shortened V by 0 bases and J by 4 bases, and 16 bases separated the two germline ends. There are 16 residues in the CDR3. In germline, CDR1 is SGHNT, CDR2 YYREEE (reference sequence).